This T cell receptor beta chain stems from a study of cytotoxic CD8 clonotypes in ibrutinib-treated CLL. Study background: Investigators collected response samples after a median roughly 13 months of treatment, range 6 to 36.

The germline V and J ends were trimmed by 3 bases and 4 bases, with 17 bases remaining between them. This CDR3 has 15 amino acids. Germline assignment: CDR1 SGDLS and CDR2 YYNGEE. The assay was immunoSEQ multiplex PCR, and TCRdb's table has in-frame clones only and misses some. The sample includes 150,000 to 250,000 clones, 55% to 85% of them seen just once. This sample comprised PBMCs, obtained after 24 months of ibrutinib treatment. This TCR derives from a human donor with chronic lymphocytic leukemia. The chain has TRBV9 and TRBJ2-7, with a weak D call TRBD2 (7 bases). The CDR3 DNA follows: TGTGCCAGCAGCGAAGGGGGGGGCCCCTGGTACGAGCAGTACTTC. Translating gives CASSEGGGPWYEQYF.